This is a list of T cell receptor beta chains from one sample in a study of blood T cells in healthy people across ages. TCRdb redid the calling of the 5' RACE reads with MiXCR, one entry per CDR3 protein. Of about 780,000 distinct CDR3 sequences in the sample, roughly 46% were seen once. Sequenced sample: blood. These receptors were taken from an elderly man in good health. The CDR3 runs from the conserved cysteine through the conserved F or W. D genes are given only for firm matches. Clone size appears in some rows only: once, few, many, or a class for an expanded clone.

j_call | d_call | clone_size | v_call | cdr3_nt | cdr3_aa
TRBJ2-1 | TRBD2 | NA | TRBV10-3 | TGTGCCATCAAGGAAATTAGCGGGGAGCAAGAGACCCAGTTCTTC | CAIKEISGEQETQFF
TRBJ2-1 | TRBD2 | once | TRBV11-1 | TGTGCCAGCAGCTTAGTCTCTTCGAGCGGGAGAGGTGAGCAGTTCTTC | CASSLVSSSGRGEQFF
TRBJ2-4 | NA | NA | TRBV6-1 | TGTGCCAGCAGTGTGGGACGGTCAGCCGATCCTGAGTACATTCAGTACTTC | CASSVGRSADPEYIQYF
TRBJ2-6 | TRBD1 | NA | TRBV13 | TGTGCCAGCAGCGCCTCCGGGACAGAACTCTCTGGGGCCAACGTCCTGACTTTC | CASSASGTELSGANVLTF
TRBJ2-1 | TRBD2 | few | TRBV29-1 | TGCAGCGTCGCTAGCGGGAGACATGAGCAGTTCTTC | CSVASGRHEQFF
TRBJ2-1 | NA | NA | TRBV3-1 | TGTGCCAGCGAAGGGGTTAATGAGCAGTTCTTC | CASEGVNEQFF
TRBJ2-1 | NA | few | TRBV20-1 | TGCAGTGCTAGAGGTCGCGAAGGGCGAAGCAATGAGCAGTTCTTC | CSARGREGRSNEQFF
TRBJ2-5 | NA | many | TRBV12-3/TRBV12-4 | TGTGCCAGCAGCTTAGCAGGGGCTCAAGAGACCCAGTACTTC | CASSLAGAQETQYF
TRBJ2-3 | NA | NA | TRBV5-1 | TGCGCCAGCAGCTTGAATACCGGCACAGGTACGCAGTATTTT | CASSLNTGTGTQYF
TRBJ2-5 | TRBD2 | many | TRBV6-2/TRBV6-3 | TGTGCCAGCAGCTATGGGACTAGCGGGAGAATAGAGACCCAGTACTTC | CASSYGTSGRIETQYF
TRBJ2-3 | NA | NA | TRBV20-1 | TGCAGTGCTAGATGCAGGGGCACAGATACGCAGTATTTT | CSARCRGTDTQYF
TRBJ1-2 | TRBD1 | few | TRBV30 | TGTGCCTGGACCAAACAGGGGGCTGTAGGCTACACCTTC | CAWTKQGAVGYTF
TRBJ2-1 | NA | NA | TRBV9 | TGTGCCAGCAGCGTAGTGGCTAGTCATGAGCAGTTCTTC | CASSVVASHEQFF
TRBJ2-7 | NA | many | TRBV7-8 | TGTGCCAGCAGCTTAGCTCCCTACGAGCAGTACTTC | CASSLAPYEQYF